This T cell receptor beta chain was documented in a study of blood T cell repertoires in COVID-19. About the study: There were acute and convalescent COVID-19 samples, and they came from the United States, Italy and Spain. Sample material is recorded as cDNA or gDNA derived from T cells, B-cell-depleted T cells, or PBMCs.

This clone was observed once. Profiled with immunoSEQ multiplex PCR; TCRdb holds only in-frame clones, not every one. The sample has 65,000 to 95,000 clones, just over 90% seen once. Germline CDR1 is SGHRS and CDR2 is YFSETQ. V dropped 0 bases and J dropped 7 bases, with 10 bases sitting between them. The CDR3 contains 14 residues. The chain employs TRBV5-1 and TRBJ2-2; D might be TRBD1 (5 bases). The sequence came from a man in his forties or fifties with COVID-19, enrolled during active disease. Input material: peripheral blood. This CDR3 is CASSLARVYGELFF. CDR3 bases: TGCGCCAGCAGCTTGGCCAGGGTTTACGGGGAGCTGTTTTTT.